The 3 T cell receptor beta chains below all came from one sample that was sequenced in a study of identical twins. TCRdb reprocessed the 5' RACE reads via MiXCR and lists one record per CDR3 protein. The sample lists 350,000 to 450,000 distinct CDR3 sequences; about a fifth were seen once. The sample comprised naive T cells sorted from blood. The receptors derive from a man aged 45 to 65 in good health.

This clonotype was seen just once. Being one base from a much bigger clone, this may be a read error. Lacking the conserved final phenylalanine or tryptophan, this CDR3 likely reflects a read error. This chain joins TRBV10-3 and TRBJ2-7; TRBD1 might be the D (7 bases). CDR3 size: 12 residues. Germline lookup yields CDR1 ENHRY and CDR2 SYGVKD. The V end lost 6 bases, the J end lost 6 bases, and 12 bases lay between the germline ends. Here the CDR3 reads CAIRTGEVEQYY. CDR3 bases: TGTGCCATCAGAACAGGGGAGGTCGAGCAGTACTAC.

This clonotype was recorded many times. The chain couples TRBV6-6 to TRBJ2-7, with TRBD2 matching over 8 bases. Trimming removed 10 bases from V and 0 bases from J; junction bases left unmatched: 5. This CDR3 is built from 13 residues. CDR1 is MNHNY, CDR2 SVGAGI, per germline (reference sequence). The CDR3 protein is CATGGIASYEQYF. DNA of the CDR3: TGTGCCACGGGGGGGATAGCCTCCTACGAGCAGTACTTC.

Points on this clonotype: This may stem from a read error, because a much larger clone lies one nucleotide away. J is TRBJ1-2 and V is TRBV5-1, with unresolved D. The CDR3 consists of 15 residues. Germline V lookup: CDR1 SGHRS, CDR2 YFSETQ. CDR3 DNA: TGCGCCCGCAGCTTTGTTGTCGATTCTAACTATGGCTACACCTTC. Translated, it gives CARSFVVDSNYGYTF.